The clone carrying this T cell receptor beta chain was recorded a few times. Time point in this sample: sample taken at primary tumor resection. Samples were obtained from approximately 76 donors, all untreated early-stage non-small cell lung cancer patients. Unsorted tumor, nontumor lung tissue or cryopreserved PBMC supplied the whole RNA. The sample originates from a study of spatial heterogeneity in lung cancer. This CDR3 is built from 12 residues. The V end lost 5 bases, the J end lost 7 bases, and 12 bases lay between the germline ends. Germline loops: CDR1 SGHVS, CDR2 FQNEAQ. TCRdb reanalysed the 5' RACE reads using MiXCR and keeps one entry per CDR3 protein. The data show about 7,000 distinct CDR3 sequences, over 6.5% seen once.

The chain is built from TRBV7-8 and TRBJ2-7, with D tentatively TRBD2 (5 bases). Material: PBMCs, obtained at surgery. This TCR derives from a male donor with early-stage non-small cell lung cancer. The CDR3 coding sequence is TGTGCCAGCAGCCACGGGGTAGGAGAGCAGTACTTC. Translation gives CASSHGVGEQYF.